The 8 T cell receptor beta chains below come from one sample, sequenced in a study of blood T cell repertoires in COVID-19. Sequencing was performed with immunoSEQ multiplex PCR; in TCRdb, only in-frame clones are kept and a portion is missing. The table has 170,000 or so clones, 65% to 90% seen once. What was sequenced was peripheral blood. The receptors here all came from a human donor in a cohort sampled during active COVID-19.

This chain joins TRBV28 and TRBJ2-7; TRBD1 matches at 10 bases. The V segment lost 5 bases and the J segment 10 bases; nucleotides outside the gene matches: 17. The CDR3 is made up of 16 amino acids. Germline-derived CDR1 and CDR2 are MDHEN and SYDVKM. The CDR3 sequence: CASSLSSGTGVSSQYF. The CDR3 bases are TGTGCCAGCAGTCTATCTTCCGGGACAGGGGTTTCTTCCCAGTACTTC.

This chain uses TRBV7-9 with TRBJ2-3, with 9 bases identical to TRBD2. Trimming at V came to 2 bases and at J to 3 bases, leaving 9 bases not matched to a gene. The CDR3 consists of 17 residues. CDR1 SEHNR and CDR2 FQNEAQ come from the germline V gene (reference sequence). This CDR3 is CASSLLGGGAETDTQYF. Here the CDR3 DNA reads TGTGCCAGCAGCTTACTGGGCGGGGGGGCCGAGACAGATACGCAGTATTTT.

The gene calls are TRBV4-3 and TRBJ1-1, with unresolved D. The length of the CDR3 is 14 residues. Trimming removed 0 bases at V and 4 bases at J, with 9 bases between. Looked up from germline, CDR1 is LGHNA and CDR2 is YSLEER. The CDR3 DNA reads TGCGCCAGCAGCCAAGATTCGGGGAGCACTGAAGCTTTCTTT. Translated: CASSQDSGSTEAFF.

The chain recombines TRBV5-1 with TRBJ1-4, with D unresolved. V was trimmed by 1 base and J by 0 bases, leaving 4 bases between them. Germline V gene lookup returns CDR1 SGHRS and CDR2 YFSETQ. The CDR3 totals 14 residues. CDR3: CASSLTATNEKLFF. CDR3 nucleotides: TGCGCCAGCAGCTTGACTGCAACTAATGAAAAACTGTTTTTT.

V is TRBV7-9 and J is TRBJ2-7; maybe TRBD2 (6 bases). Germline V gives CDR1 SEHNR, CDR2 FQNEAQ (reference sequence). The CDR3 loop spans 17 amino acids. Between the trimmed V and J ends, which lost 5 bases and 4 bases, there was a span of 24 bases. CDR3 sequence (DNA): TGTGCCAGCAGCCCCATTACTCCCGGCAAGCGGGCATACGAGCAGTACTTC. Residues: CASSPITPGKRAYEQYF.

The CDR3 sequence is CASSESQVLNTEAFF. In DNA form, the CDR3 reads TGCGCCAGCAGTGAGTCCCAGGTTTTAAACACTGAAGCTTTCTTT. The V call is TRBV10-1, the J call TRBJ1-1; D gene uncertain. The CDR3 loop spans 15 amino acids. The ends were cut back, 0 bases at V and 2 bases at J, with 10 bases in the middle. CDR1 and CDR2 (germline): WNHNN, SYGVQD (reference sequence).

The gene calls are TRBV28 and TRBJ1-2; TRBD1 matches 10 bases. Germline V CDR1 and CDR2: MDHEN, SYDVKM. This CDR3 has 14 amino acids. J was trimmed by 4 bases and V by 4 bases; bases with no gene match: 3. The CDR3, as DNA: TGTGCCAGCAGTTCAAGGACAGGGGGCTATGGCTACACCTTC. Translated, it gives CASSSRTGGYGYTF.

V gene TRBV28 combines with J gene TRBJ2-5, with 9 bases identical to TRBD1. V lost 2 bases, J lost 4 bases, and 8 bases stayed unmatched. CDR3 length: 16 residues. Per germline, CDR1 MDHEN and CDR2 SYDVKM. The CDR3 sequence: CASSLPGDRAGETQYF. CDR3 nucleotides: TGTGCCAGCAGTTTACCCGGGGACAGGGCTGGAGAGACCCAGTACTTC.